A selection of T cell receptor beta chains follows, all from one sample in a study of control samples from healthy donors and cancer patients. Some clones are missing from TCRdb's copy, which holds only in-frame ones; the method was immunoSEQ multiplex PCR. The table shows 100,000 or so clones, with about 83% occurring only once. Sequences were obtained from blood. These receptor sequences come from a woman aged 45-60 years in good health. Both conserved end residues are trimmed from each CDR3.

V gene	J gene	CDR3 protein
TRBV6-2/TRBV6-3	TRBJ2-7	ASSYSGGAGGMHEQY
TRBV6-5	TRBJ2-7	ASSRTGGEQY
TRBV24-1	TRBJ2-1	ATSGASGSHNEQF
TRBV27	TRBJ1-5	ASSLRGYQPQH
TRBV1	TRBJ2-5	TSSQVWSFSGEPQETQY
TRBV28	TRBJ2-7	ASFNPGKNLSYEQY
TRBV12-5	TRBJ1-1	ASGFQGNTEAF
TRBV5-1	TRBJ1-6	ASSLWGGTDSPLH
TRBV5-4	TRBJ2-2	ASNKDPGSNTGELF
TRBV12-3/TRBV12-4	TRBJ2-1	ASSLTTEQF
TRBV3-1/TRBV3-2	TRBJ2-1	ASSLLMSSYNEQF
TRBV28	TRBJ2-1	ASSLDWSSYNEQF
TRBV6-5	TRBJ1-4	ASSYRSSTNEKLF
TRBV7-3	TRBJ2-7	ASSLKFPDRGQNYEQY
TRBV5-6	TRBJ2-7	ASSLDYEQY
TRBV27	TRBJ2-2	ASRPLTGTSDTGELF
TRBV7-9	TRBJ1-4	ASSRSTGIEKLF
TRBV30	TRBJ1-2	AWSVQGYYGYT
TRBV3-1/TRBV3-2	TRBJ1-4	ASSQERTGLKLF
TRBV6-2/TRBV6-3	TRBJ1-2	ASSYIIGQPDNGYT
TRBV2	TRBJ2-5	ASSEGTGQETQY
TRBV9	TRBJ1-6	ASSAQFDNSPLH